This T cell receptor beta chain is from a study of T cell responses to AZD1222 COVID-19 vaccine. Assay used: immunoSEQ multiplex PCR; TCRdb lists only in-frame clones, some missing. Of more than 150,000 clones in the sample, 88% were seen once. The CDR3 contains 14 residues. Trimming removed 5 bases from V and 5 bases from J; junction bases left unmatched: 4. The germline CDR1 and CDR2 sequences are MNHEY and SVGEGT. V is TRBV6-2 or TRBV6-3 and J is TRBJ2-2; TRBD2 matches at 8 bases. The sample in question was peripheral blood, obtained 28 days after the second AZD1222 dose. The receptor comes from an adult who received the AZD1222 COVID-19 vaccine. CDR3 loop: CASSNGRGTGELFF. CDR3 nucleotides: TGTGCCAGCAGTAACGGGAGGGGGACCGGGGAGCTGTTTTTT.